Below, 15 T cell receptor beta chains from the same sample are listed, as sequenced in a study of blood T cell repertoires in COVID-19. Using immunoSEQ multiplex PCR, the repertoire was profiled, and TCRdb retains in-frame clones only, with some absent. In the table there are some 130,000 clones, about nine tenths of which are singletons. The sequenced material came from peripheral blood. Receptors were obtained from a man in his forties or fifties with acute or convalescent COVID-19.

V usage is TRBV29-1 and J usage is TRBJ1-1; D gene unclear. V was shortened by 6 bases and J by 6 bases, with 8 bases between the two germline ends. The V gene's germline CDR1 is SQVTM and CDR2 ANQGSEA. This CDR3 has 10 amino acids. The DNA of the CDR3 is TGCAGCGTCGGGATACCTGAAGCTTTCTTT. Its protein product is CSVGIPEAFF. The full variable domain, completed using reference TRBV29-1 and TRBJ1-1, is SAVISQKPSRDICQRGTSLTIQCQVDSQVTMMFWYRQQPGQSLTLIATANQGSEATYESGFVIDKFPISRPNLTFSTLTVSNMSPEDSSIYLCSVGIPEAFFGQGTRLTVV.

This clone turned up a few times. The chain recombines TRBV11-2 with TRBJ2-7; weak D call: TRBD2 (6 bases). The germline V and J ends were trimmed by 6 bases and 4 bases, with 13 bases remaining between them. This CDR3 has 13 residues. Per germline, CDR1 SGHAT and CDR2 FQNNGV. The DNA of the CDR3 is TGTGCCAGCAGTTGGCGGGGTGTATACGAGCAGTACTTC. It specifies CASSWRGVYEQYF.

This clone appeared once. The rearrangement uses TRBV11-3 and TRBJ2-5; D not certain. The length of the CDR3 is 17 residues. Per germline, CDR1 SGHNT and CDR2 YENEEA. V was trimmed by 0 bases and J by 1 base, leaving 15 bases between them. For the CDR3, the DNA is TGTGCCAGCAGCTTAGATTCTGGTGGGCACGTCCAAGAGACCCAGTACTTC. Protein product: CASSLDSGGHVQETQYF.

The chain joins TRBV19 to TRBJ1-2, with 9 bases that match TRBD1. Germline assignment: CDR1 LNHDA and CDR2 SQIVND (reference sequence). The CDR3 runs to 13 residues. V dropped 4 bases and J dropped 4; count of bases not matched to a gene: 1. The CDR3 is CASSRQGGYGYTF. The CDR3 nucleotides read TGTGCCAGTAGTAGACAGGGGGGCTATGGCTACACCTTC.

The CDR3 reads CASERGGLAEETQYF. The CDR3 DNA sequence: TGTGCCAGCGAGAGGGGGGGACTAGCGGAAGAGACCCAGTACTTC. This sequence joins TRBV28 and TRBJ2-5, with TRBD2 identical over 11 bases. Germline CDR1 is MDHEN and CDR2 is SYDVKM. The junction had 8 bases not matched to a gene; V was cut back by 8 bases and J by 3 bases. The CDR3 loop spans 15 amino acids.

The V gene is TRBV7-9, the J gene TRBJ1-3; tentatively, D is TRBD1 (6 bases). Germline CDR1 is SEHNR and CDR2 is FQNEAQ (reference sequence). The CDR3 loop spans 13 amino acids. Here the CDR3 DNA reads TGTGCAATTACGCCAGGGGCTGGAAACACCATATATTTT. This sequence encodes CAITPGAGNTIYF.

The chain recombines TRBV2 with TRBJ1-5; D is perhaps TRBD1 (5 bases). V lost 3 bases and J 6 bases, leaving 12 bases between the germline ends. The CDR3 is made up of 14 amino acids. The V gene's germline CDR1 is SNHLY and CDR2 FYNNEI. The CDR3 DNA reads TGTGCCAGCAGTGACAGCTGGGGCCCTCAGCCCCAGCATTTT. It codes for CASSDSWGPQPQHF.

This clone is a singleton in its sample. V usage is TRBV4-1 and J usage is TRBJ1-6; D remains ambiguous. CDR1 is MGHRA, CDR2 YSYEKL, per germline. The CDR3 runs 14 residues. Trimming removed 0 bases at V and 11 bases at J, with 11 bases between. The CDR3 coding sequence is TGCGCCAGCAGCCAAGAATCGCAGGTAACACCCCTCCACTTT. Encoded protein: CASSQESQVTPLHF.

V and J are TRBV27 and TRBJ2-7, with 10 bases fitting TRBD2. The CDR3 spans 14 residues. Germline CDR1 and CDR2: MNHEY and SMNVEV (reference sequence). The ends lost 6 bases at V and 3 bases at J; junction bases unmatched: 5. This CDR3 is CASSERGGIYEQYF. CDR3 bases: TGTGCCAGCAGCGAGCGGGGGGGGATCTACGAGCAGTACTTC.

The rearrangement links TRBV6-5 to TRBJ2-7, with TRBD2 matching over 9 bases. Germline V CDR1 and CDR2: MNHEY, SVGAGI. V shed 5 bases, J shed 7 bases, and the junction held 9 bases outside the gene matches. The CDR3 runs 14 residues. CDR3 sequence: CASSRTSARLEQYF. CDR3 bases: TGTGCCAGCAGTAGGACTAGCGCGCGCCTGGAGCAGTACTTC.

The chain carries TRBV6-6 and TRBJ2-1, with D perhaps TRBD2 (6 bases). The CDR3 has 13 amino acids. The germline V gene has CDR1 MNHNY and CDR2 SVGAGI (reference sequence). V was cut by 5 bases and J by 7 bases, with 12 bases left in between. The CDR3 loop reads CASSRRAENEQFF. CDR3 nucleotide sequence: TGTGCCAGCAGTCGGAGGGCCGAGAATGAGCAGTTCTTC.

The rearrangement uses TRBV5-4 and TRBJ2-1; D is undetermined. V was cut by 0 bases and J by 0 bases, with 7 bases left in between. CDR1 and CDR2 (germline): SGHNT, YYREEE (reference sequence). The CDR3 is 15 residues long. Here the CDR3 DNA reads TGTGCCAGCAGCTTGGGTCTGAGCTCCTACAATGAGCAGTTCTTC. Translation: CASSLGLSSYNEQFF.

The chain couples TRBV15 to TRBJ2-3; 7 positions match TRBD2. Germline V gives CDR1 LNHNV, CDR2 YYDKDF (reference sequence). This CDR3 comprises 15 residues. The ends lost 3 bases at V and 1 base at J; junction bases unmatched: 4. The CDR3 protein is CATSRGGYGTDTQYF. The DNA for the CDR3 is TGTGCCACCAGCAGGGGGGGGTATGGCACAGATACGCAGTATTTT. The variable domain in full, completed from reference TRBV15 and TRBJ2-3, reads DAMVIQNPRYQVTQFGKPVTLSCSQTLNHNVMYWYQQKSSQAPKLLFHYYDKDFNNEADTPDNFQSRRPNTSFCFLDIRSPGLGDTAMYLCATSRGGYGTDTQYFGPGTRLTVL.

This sequence joins TRBV6-5 and TRBJ1-5, with D unresolved. With 6 bases removed from V and 2 bases from J, the gap between germline ends came to 14 bases. The CDR3 consists of 15 residues. Germline loops: CDR1 MNHEY, CDR2 SVGAGI. This chain's CDR3 is CASRTSEVGNQPQHF. CDR3 in DNA: TGTGCCAGCAGAACCAGTGAAGTCGGCAATCAGCCCCAGCATTTT.

This clone showed up just a few times. The genes are TRBV1 and TRBJ2-3; the DNA was not compared with TRBD2, the D call given in the table. TRBV1 is designated a pseudogene. This CDR3 has 16 residues. CDR3 DNA: TGCACCAGCAGCCTTCGGACTAGCGGGAGTTCAGATACGCAGTATTTT. Translating it yields CTSSLRTSGSSDTQYF.